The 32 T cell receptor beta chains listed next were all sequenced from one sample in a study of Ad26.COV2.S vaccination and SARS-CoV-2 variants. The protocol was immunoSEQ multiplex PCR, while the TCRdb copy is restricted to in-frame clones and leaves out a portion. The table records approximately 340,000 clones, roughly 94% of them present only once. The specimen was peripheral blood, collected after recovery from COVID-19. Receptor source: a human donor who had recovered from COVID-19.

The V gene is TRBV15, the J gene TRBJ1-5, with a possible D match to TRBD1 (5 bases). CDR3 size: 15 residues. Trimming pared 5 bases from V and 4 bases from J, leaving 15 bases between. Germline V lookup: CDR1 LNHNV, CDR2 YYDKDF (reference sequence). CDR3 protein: CATSGTPGRNQPQHF. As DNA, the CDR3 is TGTGCCACCAGCGGAACTCCAGGGAGGAATCAGCCCCAGCATTTT.

The DNA for the CDR3 is TGTGCCAGCAGCCGGACAGGGGGGTCCTACGAGCAGTACTTC. It is translated as CASSRTGGSYEQYF. The chain uses TRBV6-5 and TRBJ2-7; TRBD1 aligns across 10 bases. CDR1 is MNHEY and CDR2 is SVGAGI in the germline V gene. The junction had 3 bases not matched to a gene; V was cut back by 6 bases and J by 1 base. There are 14 residues in the CDR3.

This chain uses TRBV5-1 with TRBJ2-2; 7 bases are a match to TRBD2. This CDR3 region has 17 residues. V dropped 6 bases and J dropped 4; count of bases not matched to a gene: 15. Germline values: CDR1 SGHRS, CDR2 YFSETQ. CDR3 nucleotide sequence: TGCGCCAGCAACCCGATCCAAAGCGGGGCTGGCACCGGGGAGCTGTTTTTT. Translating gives CASNPIQSGAGTGELFF.

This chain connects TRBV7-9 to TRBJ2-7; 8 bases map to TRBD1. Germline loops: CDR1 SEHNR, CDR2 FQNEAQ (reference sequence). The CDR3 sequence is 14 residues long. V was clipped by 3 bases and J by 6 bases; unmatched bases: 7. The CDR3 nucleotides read TGTGCCAGCAGCTTCGGACAGGGAATACGCGAGCAGTACTTC. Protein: CASSFGQGIREQYF.

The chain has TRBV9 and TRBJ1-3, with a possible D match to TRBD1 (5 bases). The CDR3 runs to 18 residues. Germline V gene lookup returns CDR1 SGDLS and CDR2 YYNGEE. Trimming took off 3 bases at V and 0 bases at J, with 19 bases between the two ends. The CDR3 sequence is CASSGPHVGQRSGNTIYF. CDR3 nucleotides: TGTGCCAGCAGCGGACCTCATGTAGGACAACGCTCTGGAAACACCATATATTTT.

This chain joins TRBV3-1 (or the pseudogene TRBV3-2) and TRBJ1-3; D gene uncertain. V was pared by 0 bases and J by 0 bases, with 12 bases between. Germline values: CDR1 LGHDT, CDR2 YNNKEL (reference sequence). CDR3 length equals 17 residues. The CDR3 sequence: CASSQEVTISSGNTIYF. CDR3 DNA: TGTGCCAGCAGCCAAGAGGTAACTATCAGCTCTGGAAACACCATATATTTT.

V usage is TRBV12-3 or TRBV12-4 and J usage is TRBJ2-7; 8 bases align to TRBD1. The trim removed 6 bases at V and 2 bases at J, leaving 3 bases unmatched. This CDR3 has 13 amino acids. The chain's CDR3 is CASRQGGTYEQYF. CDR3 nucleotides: TGTGCCAGCAGACAGGGGGGAACCTACGAGCAGTACTTC.

The CDR3: CASSSAWGGNEKLFF. The DNA of the CDR3 is TGCGCCAGCAGCTCCGCCTGGGGCGGTAATGAAAAACTGTTTTTT. The chain employs TRBV5-1 and TRBJ1-4, with a tentative D call TRBD1 (5 bases). The CDR3 extends over 15 amino acids. Trimming stripped 3 bases from V and 4 bases from J, with 13 bases between. Germline V gene sequence: CDR1 SGHRS, CDR2 YFSETQ.

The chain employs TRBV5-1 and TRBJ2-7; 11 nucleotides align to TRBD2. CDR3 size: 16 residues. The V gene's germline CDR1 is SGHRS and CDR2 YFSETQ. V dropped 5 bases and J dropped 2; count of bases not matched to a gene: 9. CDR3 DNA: TGCGCCAGCAGTTCGACTAGCGGGGCGCATACCTACGAGCAGTACTTC. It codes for CASSSTSGAHTYEQYF.

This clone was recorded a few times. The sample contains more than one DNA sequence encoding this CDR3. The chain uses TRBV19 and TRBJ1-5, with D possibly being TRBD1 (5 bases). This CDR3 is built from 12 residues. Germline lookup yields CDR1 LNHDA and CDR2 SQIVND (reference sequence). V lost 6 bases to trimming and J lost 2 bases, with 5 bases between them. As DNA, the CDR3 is TGTGCCAGTAGGACAGGCAATCAGCCCCAGCATTTT. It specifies CASRTGNQPQHF.

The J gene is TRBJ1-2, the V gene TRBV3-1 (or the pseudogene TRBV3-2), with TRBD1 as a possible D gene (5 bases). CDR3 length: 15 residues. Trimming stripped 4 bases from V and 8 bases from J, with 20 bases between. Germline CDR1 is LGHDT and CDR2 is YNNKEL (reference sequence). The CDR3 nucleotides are TGTGCCAGCAGCCGGCAGGGACTTCTAAAGTCGGGCTACACCTTC. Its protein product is CASSRQGLLKSGYTF.

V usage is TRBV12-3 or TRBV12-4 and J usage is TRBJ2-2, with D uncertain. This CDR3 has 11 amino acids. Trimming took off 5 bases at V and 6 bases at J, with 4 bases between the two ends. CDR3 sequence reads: CASSTPGELFF. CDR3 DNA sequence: TGTGCCAGCAGTACGCCCGGGGAGCTGTTTTTT.

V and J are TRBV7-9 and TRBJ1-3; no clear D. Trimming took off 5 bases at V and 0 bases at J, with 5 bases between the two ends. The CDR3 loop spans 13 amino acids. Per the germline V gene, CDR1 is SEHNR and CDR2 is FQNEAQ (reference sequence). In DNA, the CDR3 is TGTGCCAGCAGCCTGAGCTCTGGAAACACCATATATTTT. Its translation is CASSLSSGNTIYF.

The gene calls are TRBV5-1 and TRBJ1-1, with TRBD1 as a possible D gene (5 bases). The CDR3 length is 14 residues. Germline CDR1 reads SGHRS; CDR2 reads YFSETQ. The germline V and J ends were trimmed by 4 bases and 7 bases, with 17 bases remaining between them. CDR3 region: CASSLTGTLNEAFF. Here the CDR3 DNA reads TGCGCCAGCAGCCTAACCGGGACCCTGAATGAAGCTTTCTTT.

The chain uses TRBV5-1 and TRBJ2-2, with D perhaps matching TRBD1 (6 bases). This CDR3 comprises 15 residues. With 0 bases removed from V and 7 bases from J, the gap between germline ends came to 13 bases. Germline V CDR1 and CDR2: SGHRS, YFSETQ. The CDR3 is CASSLAQGLVGELFF. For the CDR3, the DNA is TGCGCCAGCAGCTTGGCCCAGGGGCTGGTCGGGGAGCTGTTTTTT.

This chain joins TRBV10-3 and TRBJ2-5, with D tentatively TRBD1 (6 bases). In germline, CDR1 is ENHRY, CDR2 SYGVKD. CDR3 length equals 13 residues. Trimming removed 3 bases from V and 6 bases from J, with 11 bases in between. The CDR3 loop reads CAISDEGVKTQYF. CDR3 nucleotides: TGTGCCATCAGTGATGAGGGGGTTAAGACCCAGTACTTC.

CDR3 in amino acids: CASSQAGATDTQYF. The CDR3 DNA reads TGCGCCAGCAGCCAAGCGGGGGCCACAGATACGCAGTATTTT. The gene calls are TRBV4-3 and TRBJ2-3; D may be TRBD1 or TRBD2 (6 bases each). The germline V and J ends were trimmed by 1 base and 2 bases, with 7 bases remaining between them. CDR3 size: 14 residues. CDR1 and CDR2 (germline): LGHNA, YSLEER.

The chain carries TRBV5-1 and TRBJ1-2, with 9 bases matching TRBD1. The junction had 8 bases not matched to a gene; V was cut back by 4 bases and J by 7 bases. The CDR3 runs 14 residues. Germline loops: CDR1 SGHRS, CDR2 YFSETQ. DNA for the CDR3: TGCGCCAGCAGCCTGGACAGGGGCGGTTCTGGCTACACCTTC. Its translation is CASSLDRGGSGYTF.

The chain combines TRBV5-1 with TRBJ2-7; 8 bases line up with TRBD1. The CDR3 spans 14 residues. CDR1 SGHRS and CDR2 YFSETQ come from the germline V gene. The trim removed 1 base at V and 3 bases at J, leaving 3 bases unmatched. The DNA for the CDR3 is TGCGCCAGCAGCTTGAGGACAGGGAACTACGAGCAGTACTTC. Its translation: CASSLRTGNYEQYF.

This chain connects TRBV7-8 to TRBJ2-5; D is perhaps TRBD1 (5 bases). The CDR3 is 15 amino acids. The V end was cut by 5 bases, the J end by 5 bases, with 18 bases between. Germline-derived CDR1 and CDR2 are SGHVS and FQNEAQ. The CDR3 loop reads CASSGWLQGRETQYF. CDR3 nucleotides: TGTGCCAGCAGCGGATGGCTGCAGGGAAGGGAGACCCAGTACTTC.

Here the CDR3 reads CASSGQGASGYTF. Written as DNA, the CDR3 is TGTGCCAGCAGTGGTCAAGGGGCTTCTGGCTACACCTTC. V usage is TRBV2 and J usage is TRBJ1-2; TRBD1 is a possible D gene (5 bases). Germline values: CDR1 SNHLY, CDR2 FYNNEI. This CDR3 comprises 13 residues. V was trimmed by 4 bases and J by 7 bases, leaving 13 bases between them.

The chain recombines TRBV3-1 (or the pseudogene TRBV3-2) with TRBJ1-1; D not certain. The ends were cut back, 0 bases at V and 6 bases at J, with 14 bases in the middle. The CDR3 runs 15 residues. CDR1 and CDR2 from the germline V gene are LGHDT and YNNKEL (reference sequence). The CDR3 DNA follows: TGTGCCAGCAGCCAAGACCTCCGGGTTACCCCTGAAGCTTTCTTT. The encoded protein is CASSQDLRVTPEAFF.

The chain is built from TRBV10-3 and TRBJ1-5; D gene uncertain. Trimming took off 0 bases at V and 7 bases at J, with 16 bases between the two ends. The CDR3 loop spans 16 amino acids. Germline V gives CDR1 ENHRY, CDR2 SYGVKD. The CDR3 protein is CAISESRTLSGQPQHF. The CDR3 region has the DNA TGTGCCATCAGTGAGTCAAGAACCCTCAGCGGCCAGCCCCAGCATTTT.

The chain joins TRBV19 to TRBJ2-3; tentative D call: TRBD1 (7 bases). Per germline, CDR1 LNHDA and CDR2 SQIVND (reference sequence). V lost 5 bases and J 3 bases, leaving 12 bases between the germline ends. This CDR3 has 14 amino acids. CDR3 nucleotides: TGTGCCAGTAGTGGAGGGGGCTTAACAGATACGCAGTATTTT. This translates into CASSGGGLTDTQYF.

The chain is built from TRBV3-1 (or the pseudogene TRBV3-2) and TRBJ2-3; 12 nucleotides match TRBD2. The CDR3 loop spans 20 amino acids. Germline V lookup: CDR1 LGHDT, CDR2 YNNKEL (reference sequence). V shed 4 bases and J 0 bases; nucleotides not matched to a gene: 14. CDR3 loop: CASSLRLAGVTTYSTDTQYF. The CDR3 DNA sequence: TGTGCCAGCAGCCTGAGACTAGCGGGGGTCACTACCTATAGCACAGATACGCAGTATTTT.

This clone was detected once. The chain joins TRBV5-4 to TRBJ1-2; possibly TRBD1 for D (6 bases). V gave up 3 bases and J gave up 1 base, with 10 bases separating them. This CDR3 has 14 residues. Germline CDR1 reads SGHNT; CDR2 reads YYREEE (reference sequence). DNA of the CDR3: TGTGCCAGCAGCTGGGACACCAATAACTATGGCTACACCTTC. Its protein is CASSWDTNNYGYTF.

The CDR3 sequence is CATSRDRTSDEQYF. The CDR3 DNA follows: TGTGCCACCAGCAGAGATAGGACATCTGACGAGCAGTACTTC. The chain employs TRBV15 and TRBJ2-7; a weak D match, TRBD1 (5 bases). Per the germline V gene, CDR1 is LNHNV and CDR2 is YYDKDF (reference sequence). The V end lost 0 bases, the J end lost 5 bases, and 11 bases lay between the germline ends. There are 14 residues in the CDR3.

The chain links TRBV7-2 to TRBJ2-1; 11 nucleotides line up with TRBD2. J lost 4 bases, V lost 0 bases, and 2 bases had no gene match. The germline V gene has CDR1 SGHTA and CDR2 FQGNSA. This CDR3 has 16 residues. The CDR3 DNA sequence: TGTGCCAGCAGCTTAGCTAGCGGGGGGGCTTACAATGAGCAGTTCTTC. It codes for CASSLASGGAYNEQFF.

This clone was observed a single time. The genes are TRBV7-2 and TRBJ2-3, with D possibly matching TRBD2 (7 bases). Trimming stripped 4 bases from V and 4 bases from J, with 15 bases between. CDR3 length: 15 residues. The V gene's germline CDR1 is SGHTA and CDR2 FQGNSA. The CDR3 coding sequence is TGTGCCAGCAGCTCGTTAGGGGGGGCGGCAGATACGCAGTATTTT. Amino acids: CASSSLGGAADTQYF.

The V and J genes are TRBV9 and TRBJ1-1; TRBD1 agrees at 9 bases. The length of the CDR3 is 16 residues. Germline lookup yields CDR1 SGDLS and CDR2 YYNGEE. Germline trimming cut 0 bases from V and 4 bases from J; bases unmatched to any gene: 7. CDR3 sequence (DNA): TGTGCCAGCAGCGTAGGGGACAGGGAGAGGGGCACTGAAGCTTTCTTT. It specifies CASSVGDRERGTEAFF.

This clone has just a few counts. The CDR3 loop is CASSKRTSGGYEQFF. The CDR3 DNA sequence: TGCGCCAGCAGTAAAAGGACTAGCGGGGGCTATGAGCAGTTCTTC. The chain employs TRBV10-2 and TRBJ2-1; 13 nucleotides match TRBD2. Per germline, CDR1 WSHSY and CDR2 SAAADI. V gave up 5 bases and J gave up 8 bases; unmatched junction bases: 6. The CDR3 spans 15 residues.

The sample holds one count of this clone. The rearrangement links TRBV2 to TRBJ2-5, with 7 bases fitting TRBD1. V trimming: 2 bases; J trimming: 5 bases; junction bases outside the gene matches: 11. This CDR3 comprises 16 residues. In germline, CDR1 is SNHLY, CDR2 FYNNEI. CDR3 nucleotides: TGTGCCAGCAGTGAATTTAGGGGACAGTTGGGGGAGACCCAGTACTTC. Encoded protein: CASSEFRGQLGETQYF.